The 31 T cell receptor beta chains reported below all come from one sample, sequenced in a study of blood T cell repertoires in COVID-19. Method: immunoSEQ multiplex PCR; TCRdb's copy keeps in-frame clones and lacks some. Among around 81,000 clones listed, 86% were seen once. The sequenced sample consisted of peripheral blood. The receptor set was obtained from an older woman with acute or convalescent COVID-19.

Only a few counts were recorded for this clone. V gene TRBV5-4 combines with J gene TRBJ2-7, with D perhaps TRBD1 (5 bases). The germline V and J ends were trimmed by 1 base and 0 bases, with 8 bases remaining between them. Germline V gene sequence: CDR1 SGHNT, CDR2 YYREEE (reference sequence). CDR3 length equals 14 residues. DNA for the CDR3: TGTGCCAGCAGCTTGACAGGATCCTCCTACGAGCAGTACTTC. As protein: CASSLTGSSYEQYF.

J is TRBJ2-7 and V is TRBV7-9, with D possibly TRBD2 on 6 matching bases. CDR1 is SEHNR and CDR2 is FQNEAQ in the germline V gene (reference sequence). The CDR3 sequence is 12 residues long. Trimming took 3 bases from V and 4 from J, leaving 7 bases between them. The CDR3 nucleotides are TGTGCCAGCAGCTTTAGCGGTTACGAGCAGTACTTC. Its protein product is CASSFSGYEQYF.

The chain employs TRBV28 and TRBJ1-4; D may be TRBD1 (6 bases). This CDR3 comprises 15 residues. Germline assignment: CDR1 MDHEN and CDR2 SYDVKM. V lost 1 base and J lost 5, with 11 bases in between. The CDR3 sequence: CASSLSQGMNEKLFF. CDR3 nucleotides: TGTGCCAGCAGTTTATCCCAGGGGATGAATGAAAAACTGTTTTTT.

The chain joins TRBV7-2 to TRBJ2-1; 11 nucleotides align to TRBD2. This CDR3 comprises 15 residues. CDR1 is SGHTA and CDR2 is FQGNSA in the germline V gene. With V trimmed by 5 bases and J by 4 bases, 4 bases remained unmatched. The CDR3 DNA reads as TGTGCCAGCAGCCCTAGCGGGGGGCATTACAATGAGCAGTTCTTC. Protein sequence: CASSPSGGHYNEQFF. The whole variable domain, remainder taken from reference TRBV7-2 and TRBJ2-1, is GAGVSQSPSNKVTEKGKDVELRCDPISGHTALYWYRQSLGQGLEFLIYFQGNSAPDKSGLPSDRFSAERTGGSVSTLTIQRTQQEDSAVYLCASSPSGGHYNEQFFGPGTRLTVL.

The chain employs TRBV5-1 and TRBJ2-1; no reliable D call. Germline V gives CDR1 SGHRS, CDR2 YFSETQ. Trimming took 4 bases from V and 5 from J, leaving 10 bases between them. The CDR3 is 13 amino acids. CDR3 nucleotides: TGCGCCAGCAGCGCCGGGTGGAACAATGAGCAGTTCTTC. Encoded protein: CASSAGWNNEQFF.

The chain combines TRBV6-2 or TRBV6-3 with TRBJ2-2, with 11 nucleotides matching TRBD1. Germline trimming cut 4 bases from V and 7 bases from J; bases unmatched to any gene: 2. CDR1 and CDR2 (germline): MNHEY, SVGEGT. CDR3 length equals 14 residues. CDR3 coding DNA: TGTGCCAGCAGTTCGGGACAGGGGGACGGGGAGCTGTTTTTT. Protein: CASSSGQGDGELFF.

The chain uses TRBV6-5 and TRBJ2-2; 11 nucleotides align to TRBD1. This CDR3 comprises 15 residues. V lost 6 bases to trimming and J lost 5 bases; unmatched junction nucleotides: 5. Per germline, CDR1 MNHEY and CDR2 SVGAGI. The CDR3 bases are TGTGCCAGCAGGACGGGGACAGGGGGAACCGGGGAGCTGTTTTTT. Its translation is CASRTGTGGTGELFF.

The rearrangement joins TRBV3-1 (or the pseudogene TRBV3-2) to TRBJ2-7, with 13 bases identical to TRBD2. Germline values: CDR1 LGHDT, CDR2 YNNKEL (reference sequence). The V and J ends lost 4 bases and 2 bases, in that order; junction bases with no gene match: 5. The CDR3 loop spans 16 amino acids. DNA of the CDR3: TGTGCCAGCAGCCCTCGGACTAGCGGGGGTACCTACGAGCAGTACTTC. It translates to CASSPRTSGGTYEQYF.

This clone was recorded once. The chain joins TRBV5-4 to TRBJ2-7; possibly TRBD1 for D (5 bases). Germline V gives CDR1 SGHNT, CDR2 YYREEE (reference sequence). This CDR3 spans 16 amino acids. V lost 2 bases to trimming and J lost 4 bases, with 19 bases between them. CDR3 residues: CASSFRPRTSGYEQYF. The CDR3 DNA reads as TGTGCCAGCAGCTTTCGACCTCGGACATCTGGGTACGAGCAGTACTTC.

As for this clone: Distinct nucleotide sequences in the sample also encode this CDR3. J is TRBJ1-6 and V is TRBV4-2; TRBD1 aligns across 10 bases. J gave up 5 bases and V 0 bases, and 4 bases lay outside the gene matches. Germline CDR1 and CDR2: LGHNA and YNFKEQ. The CDR3 runs 17 residues. Written as DNA, the CDR3 is TGTGCCAGCAGCCAAGATCGAGGGACAGGGGATAATTCACCCCTCCACTTT. Translating it yields CASSQDRGTGDNSPLHF.

The CDR3 loop is CASSRGGSNSGNTIYF. The DNA of the CDR3 is TGTGCCAGCAGCCGCGGGGGGTCCAACTCTGGAAACACCATATATTTT. The rearrangement uses TRBV6-6 and TRBJ1-3, with a weak D call TRBD1 (5 bases). The CDR3 totals 16 residues. Between the trimmed V and J ends, which lost 6 bases and 0 bases, there was a span of 15 bases. Germline V gene data show CDR1 as MNHNY and CDR2 as SVGAGI (reference sequence).

This chain uses TRBV2 with TRBJ2-3; 14 bases are a match to TRBD2. The CDR3 is made up of 16 amino acids. V was clipped by 8 bases and J by 1 base; unmatched bases: 5. Germline V gives CDR1 SNHLY, CDR2 FYNNEI. The CDR3 sequence: CASGGTSGSRTDTQYF. The DNA of the CDR3 is TGTGCCAGCGGCGGGACTAGCGGGAGTCGCACAGATACGCAGTATTTT.

The V gene is TRBV7-2, the J gene TRBJ1-5, with 12 positions matching TRBD1. CDR3 length equals 16 residues. Germline assignment: CDR1 SGHTA and CDR2 FQGNSA. V shed 1 base and J 5 bases; nucleotides not matched to a gene: 3. The CDR3 DNA reads TGTGCCAGCAGCTTAGTTGGGACAGGGGGCTATCAGCCCCAGCATTTT. Amino acid sequence: CASSLVGTGGYQPQHF.

The chain employs TRBV6-2 or TRBV6-3 and TRBJ2-3; TRBD2 aligns across 12 bases. This CDR3 has 14 residues. Germline V gives CDR1 MNHEY, CDR2 SVGEGT. The trim removed 6 bases at V and 6 bases at J, leaving 4 bases unmatched. Here the CDR3 DNA reads TGTGCCAGCAGCAGGACTAGCGGGACGGATACGCAGTATTTT. Protein sequence: CASSRTSGTDTQYF.

The gene calls are TRBV7-2 and TRBJ2-7; TRBD2 might be the D (6 bases). Germline lookup yields CDR1 SGHTA and CDR2 FQGNSA. CDR3 length: 15 residues. Trimming removed 1 base at V and 8 bases at J, with 18 bases between. This CDR3 reads CASSLVEGLGSQQYF. CDR3 nucleotide sequence: TGTGCCAGCAGCTTAGTGGAGGGGCTCGGGAGTCAGCAGTACTTC.

V is TRBV7-9 and J is TRBJ1-4, with a tentative D call TRBD1 (6 bases). The CDR3 runs to 15 residues. The V end lost 1 base, the J end lost 5 bases, and 11 bases lay between the germline ends. Germline-derived CDR1 and CDR2 are SEHNR and FQNEAQ (reference sequence). The chain's CDR3 is CASSLDRVGNEKLFF. The CDR3 coding sequence is TGTGCCAGCAGCTTAGACAGGGTCGGGAATGAAAAACTGTTTTTT.

The chain employs TRBV9 and TRBJ2-7; 8 nucleotides align to TRBD1. From germline, CDR1 is SGDLS and CDR2 YYNGEE. There are 15 residues in the CDR3. The V segment lost 0 bases and the J segment 7 bases; nucleotides outside the gene matches: 9. In nucleotides, the CDR3 is TGTGCCAGCAGCGTAGGTTATCAGGGGGCGAGGGAGCAGTACTTC. As protein: CASSVGYQGAREQYF.

This sequence joins TRBV15 and TRBJ2-3; no clear D. Trimming stripped 1 base from V and 6 bases from J, with 14 bases between. Germline CDR1 LNHNV, CDR2 YYDKDF (reference sequence). The CDR3 sequence is 15 residues long. The CDR3 protein is CATSRGTQDGDTQYF. The CDR3 bases are TGTGCCACCAGCAGAGGAACGCAAGACGGGGATACGCAGTATTTT.

The chain recombines TRBV4-1 with TRBJ2-1; D perhaps matches TRBD2 (6 bases). V was trimmed by 4 bases and J by 5 bases, leaving 9 bases between them. Germline V CDR1 and CDR2: MGHRA, YSYEKL. The CDR3 is 13 residues long. CDR3 loop: CASSPRLDNEQFF. The DNA for the CDR3 is TGCGCCAGCAGCCCCCGACTAGACAATGAGCAGTTCTTC.

The rearrangement joins TRBV18 to TRBJ2-5; 9 positions agree with TRBD1. The CDR3 covers 15 residues. The V segment lost 4 bases and the J segment 4 bases; nucleotides outside the gene matches: 7. CDR1 is KGHSH and CDR2 is LQKENI in the germline V gene. The CDR3 coding sequence is TGTGCCAGCTCACTACCGGGACAGGGACGAGAGACCCAGTACTTC. This sequence encodes CASSLPGQGRETQYF.

The rearrangement uses TRBV5-4 and TRBJ1-6; possible D gene TRBD1, 6 bases. The length of the CDR3 is 12 residues. The V gene's germline CDR1 is SGHNT and CDR2 YYREEE (reference sequence). The ends were cut back, 4 bases at V and 12 bases at J, with 11 bases in the middle. CDR3 protein: CASSNRDKPLHF. In DNA form, the CDR3 reads TGTGCCAGCAGCAACCGGGACAAACCCCTCCACTTT.

The gene calls are TRBV28 and TRBJ1-5; 8 bases line up with TRBD1. Germline V lookup: CDR1 MDHEN, CDR2 SYDVKM. The CDR3 consists of 16 residues. J lost 4 bases, V lost 5 bases, and 10 bases had no gene match. The CDR3, as DNA: TGTGCCAGCAGTCCCCCTGGACAGGGTAAGAATCAGCCCCAGCATTTT. It yields the protein CASSPPGQGKNQPQHF.

This clone was detected once. The V call is TRBV9, the J call TRBJ2-2, with a possible D match to TRBD2 (6 bases). The V end was cut by 7 bases, the J end by 7 bases, with 29 bases between. CDR1 and CDR2 from the germline V gene are SGDLS and YYNGEE. CDR3 size: 18 residues. This CDR3 reads CASSTLPGLPDGDGELFF. The CDR3 DNA reads TGTGCCAGCTCCACCTTGCCGGGACTCCCAGACGGGGACGGGGAGCTGTTTTTT.

The rearrangement joins TRBV5-5 to TRBJ1-3, with a possible D match to TRBD1 (6 bases). The CDR3 has 13 amino acids. CDR1 and CDR2 (germline): SGHKS, YYEKEE (reference sequence). Trimming stripped 2 bases from V and 6 bases from J, with 9 bases between. The CDR3 is CASSLQGENTIYF. DNA of the CDR3: TGTGCCAGCAGCTTACAGGGAGAAAACACCATATATTTT.

Worth noting for this clone: Germline is not matched at one junction end, which may reflect a read error. The DNA for the CDR3 is TGCGCCCGCAGAGGGGGTCGCGGGGGAGAGACCCAGTACTTC. Residues: CARRGGRGGETQYF. V is TRBV5-1 and J is TRBJ2-5, with a possible D match to TRBD2 (7 bases). The CDR3 consists of 14 residues. Germline V lookup: CDR1 SGHRS, CDR2 YFSETQ.

The CDR3 is CASSLDISGSASYNEQFF. In nucleotides, the CDR3 is TGTGCCAGCAGCTTAGATATTAGCGGGAGTGCCTCCTACAATGAGCAGTTCTTC. This chain connects TRBV7-6 to TRBJ2-1; TRBD2 matches at 9 bases. The germline gives CDR1 SGHVS, CDR2 FNYEAQ. V lost 1 base to trimming and J lost 0 bases; unmatched junction nucleotides: 7. This CDR3 comprises 18 residues.

The gene calls are TRBV4-3 and TRBJ2-2; no reliable D call. V was clipped by 2 bases and J by 6 bases, with 13 bases between them. The CDR3 has 15 residues. The germline V gene has CDR1 LGHNA and CDR2 YSLEER. The CDR3 loop is CASSQYHLLAGELFF. DNA of the CDR3: TGCGCCAGCAGCCAATACCACCTGCTAGCCGGGGAGCTGTTTTTT.

CDR3 region: CASSQARDSSYNSPLHF. CDR3 nucleotide sequence: TGCGCCAGCAGCCAAGCACGGGACAGCTCCTATAATTCACCCCTCCACTTT. The chain has TRBV4-1 and TRBJ1-6; 7 bases are shared with TRBD1. The germline gives CDR1 MGHRA, CDR2 YSYEKL. The CDR3 extends over 17 amino acids. V lost 1 base to trimming and J lost 0 bases; unmatched junction nucleotides: 3.

This clone has just a few counts. The rearrangement uses TRBV4-2 and TRBJ2-3; perhaps TRBD2 as D (5 bases). CDR1 and CDR2 from the germline V gene are LGHNA and YNFKEQ. CDR3 length equals 16 residues. Trimming took 0 bases from V and 8 from J, leaving 18 bases between them. CDR3 region: CASSQERGAQRTTQYF. The CDR3 DNA sequence: TGTGCCAGCAGCCAAGAACGGGGTGCGCAGCGGACTACGCAGTATTTT.

This clone was picked up one time. The rearrangement uses TRBV27 and TRBJ1-6; 9 bases match TRBD1. Germline CDR1 is MNHEY and CDR2 is SMNVEV (reference sequence). The CDR3 is made up of 14 amino acids. The junction had 3 bases not matched to a gene; V was cut back by 6 bases and J by 6 bases. This chain's CDR3 is CASSGQGLNSPLHF. The DNA of the CDR3 is TGTGCCAGCAGCGGACAGGGGCTTAATTCACCCCTCCACTTT.

In its sample, this clone was seen once. The CDR3 spells CASSMGGNSNQPQHF. The CDR3, as DNA: TGTGCCAGCAGTATGGGGGGGAATAGCAATCAGCCCCAGCATTTT. The V gene is TRBV27, the J gene TRBJ1-5; maybe TRBD1 (5 bases). V was shortened by 5 bases and J by 0 bases, with 11 bases between the two germline ends. Germline V lookup: CDR1 MNHEY, CDR2 SMNVEV (reference sequence). CDR3 length: 15 residues.